Shown below are 16 T cell receptor beta chains from a single sample sequenced in a study of T-cell memory formation after mild COVID-19. TCRdb redid the calling of the 5' RACE reads with MiXCR, one entry per CDR3 protein. This sample has roughly 340,000 distinct CDR3 sequences, with 20% to 25% found just once. Sequenced material: PBMCs or a T cell subset sorted from them (not recorded which). These receptors were collected from a man aged 18 to 35 who had mild COVID-19 (a few samples of this study predate the infection). Cell type and time point are not known.

This clonotype has just a few counts. This chain uses TRBV3-2 with TRBJ2-1. TRBV3-2 is shown as a pseudogene. The CDR3 totals 10 residues. The CDR3: CASSQHEQFF. CDR3 sequence (DNA): TGTGCCAGCAGCCAACACGAGCAGTTCTTC.

This clonotype has a count of ten or more. This chain links TRBV7-2 with TRBJ2-1, with 10 bases matching TRBD1. The CDR3 sequence is 14 residues long. Germline lookup yields CDR1 SGHTA and CDR2 FQGNSA. V was pared by 3 bases and J by 9 bases, with 5 bases of the junction left unmatched. The CDR3 bases are TGTGCCAGCAGCTTGGGACAGGGGAGGGGTGAGCAGTTCTTC. Its translation is CASSLGQGRGEQFF.

This chain connects TRBV4-3 to TRBJ2-3; TRBD2 agrees at 10 bases. CDR3 size: 15 residues. Germline-derived CDR1 and CDR2 are LGHNA and YSLEER. Trimming at V came to 0 bases and at J to 5 bases, leaving 2 bases not matched to a gene. The CDR3 nucleotides read TGCGCCAGCAGCCAAGAGGTAGCGGGGGGAGATACGCAGTATTTT. The encoded protein is CASSQEVAGGDTQYF.

The rearrangement links TRBV11-2 to TRBJ2-5; possible D gene TRBD1, 6 bases. CDR1 and CDR2 (germline): SGHAT, FQNNGV. The CDR3 is 13 residues long. V gave up 5 bases and J gave up 2 bases, with 9 bases separating them. The CDR3 DNA sequence: TGTGCCAGCAGCAGGGGGTTTCAAGAGACCCAGTACTTC. Its protein product is CASSRGFQETQYF. The whole variable domain, filled in from reference TRBV11-2 and TRBJ2-5, reads EAGVAQSPRYKIIEKRQSVAFWCNPISGHATLYWYQQILGQGPKLLIQFQNNGVVDDSQLPKDRFSAERLKGVDSTLKIQPAKLEDSAVYLCASSRGFQETQYFGPGTRLLVL.

This clonotype was observed a few times. The CDR3 sequence is CASSLTSLHTEAFF. The CDR3 nucleotides are TGTGCCAGCAGTTTAACCTCCCTTCACACTGAAGCTTTCTTT. V usage is TRBV27 and J usage is TRBJ1-1; D not certain. Per the germline V gene, CDR1 is MNHEY and CDR2 is SMNVEV (reference sequence). V gave up 2 bases and J gave up 3 bases, with 10 bases separating them. The CDR3 totals 14 residues.

This chain connects TRBV7-2 to TRBJ2-7; D remains unclear. This CDR3 spans 15 amino acids. The V and J ends lost 1 base and 6 bases respectively, with 16 bases between them. Germline assignment: CDR1 SGHTA and CDR2 FQGNSA. CDR3 bases: TGTGCCAGCAGCTTAGTCGGGCCATCCGAAGGCGAGCAGTACTTC. It specifies CASSLVGPSEGEQYF.

This clonotype has at least ten counts. The V gene is TRBV23-1, the J gene TRBJ2-7, with D maybe TRBD2 (6 bases). TRBV23-1 is filed as an ORF, its function uncertain. The CDR3 extends over 16 amino acids. V was trimmed by 6 bases and J by 4 bases, leaving 22 bases between them. The CDR3 loop is CASRAVFAGRSYEQYV. The DNA for the CDR3 is TGCGCCAGCAGAGCCGTGTTCGCGGGACGGAGTTACGAGCAGTACGTC.

In this sample, this clonotype turned up many times. The chain employs TRBV7-2 and TRBJ2-7; D is unresolved. The V end lost 6 bases, the J end lost 6 bases, and 15 bases lay between the germline ends. The CDR3 extends over 13 amino acids. Germline V gene sequence: CDR1 SGHTA, CDR2 FQGNSA. The CDR3 sequence is CASSEGPLSEQYV. CDR3 in DNA: TGTGCCAGCAGTGAAGGCCCCCTTTCCGAGCAGTACGTC.

Only a few counts were recorded for this clonotype. The V call is TRBV7-8, the J call TRBJ2-7; D is perhaps TRBD1 (5 bases). CDR3 size: 15 residues. Trimming removed 2 bases from V and 1 base from J, with 12 bases in between. Per the germline V gene, CDR1 is SGHVS and CDR2 is FQNEAQ. The CDR3 nucleotides are TGTGCCAGCAGCTTATACTCCAGGGCGTCCTACGAGCAGTACTTC. It yields the protein CASSLYSRASYEQYF.

This clonotype has just a few counts. The gene calls are TRBV12-3 or TRBV12-4 and TRBJ2-6; D is uncertain. This CDR3 is 14 amino acids long. The V gene lost 3 bases and the J gene lost 3 bases, with 6 bases spanning the gap. The CDR3, as DNA: TGTGCCAGCAGTTTCGTCGGTGGGGCCAACGTCCTGACTTTC. Its translation: CASSFVGGANVLTF.

This chain links TRBV18 with TRBJ2-7; D remains ambiguous. CDR3 size: 16 residues. Per the germline V gene, CDR1 is KGHSH and CDR2 is LQKENI. V was clipped by 3 bases and J by 0 bases, with 15 bases between them. CDR3 sequence (DNA): TGTGCCAGCTCACCGACCGTAATCTATACCTCCTACGAGCAGTACTTC. The encoded protein is CASSPTVIYTSYEQYF. Filled out from reference TRBV18 and TRBJ2-7, the complete variable domain reads NAGVMQNPRHLVRRRGQEARLRCSPMKGHSHVYWYRQLPEEGLKFMVYLQKENIIDESGMPKERFSAEFPKEGPSILRIQQVVRGDSAAYFCASSPTVIYTSYEQYFGPGTRLTVT.

This chain uses TRBV28 with TRBJ1-5; possibly TRBD1 for D (6 bases). V lost 4 bases to trimming and J lost 0 bases, with 10 bases between them. The CDR3 has 15 residues. Germline assignment: CDR1 MDHEN and CDR2 SYDVKM. The CDR3 DNA is TGTGCCAGCAGTTCGGGGGCCTATAGCAATCAGCCCCAGCATTTT. Protein sequence: CASSSGAYSNQPQHF.

A few counts support this clonotype. This sequence joins TRBV12-3 or TRBV12-4 and TRBJ2-3; weak D call: TRBD1 (5 bases). With 2 bases removed from V and 3 bases from J, the gap between germline ends came to 9 bases. CDR3 length equals 14 residues. The DNA for the CDR3 is TGTGCCAGCAGTTTAATTGGGGCGACAGATACGCAGTATTTT. The encoded protein is CASSLIGATDTQYF.

The rearrangement links TRBV7-9 to TRBJ1-3; D is perhaps TRBD1 (6 bases). Per germline, CDR1 SEHNR and CDR2 FQNEAQ (reference sequence). The CDR3 consists of 17 residues. V was cut by 5 bases and J by 0 bases, with 17 bases left in between. The CDR3 sequence: CASSGGVTGSSGNTIYF. For the CDR3, the DNA is TGTGCCAGCAGCGGCGGGGTTACAGGGAGCTCTGGAAACACCATATATTTT. The full variable domain, completed using reference TRBV7-9 and TRBJ1-3, is DTGVSQNPRHKITKRGQNVTFRCDPISEHNRLYWYRQTLGQGPEFLTYFQNEAQLEKSRLLSDRFSAERPKGSFSTLEIQRTEQGDSAMYLCASSGGVTGSSGNTIYFGEGSWLTVV.

This chain links TRBV13 with TRBJ2-4; D could derive from TRBD1 or TRBD2 (5 bases each). Per germline, CDR1 PRHDT and CDR2 FYEKMQ (reference sequence). Trimming removed 7 bases from V and 6 bases from J, with 16 bases in between. The CDR3 sequence is 14 residues long. CDR3 sequence reads: CASTPGTVGNIQYF. In DNA form, the CDR3 reads TGTGCCAGCACGCCCGGGACGGTCGGAAACATTCAGTACTTC.

This clonotype was counted at least ten times. This chain joins TRBV20-1 and TRBJ2-3; 14 positions agree with TRBD2. Trimming removed 6 bases from V and 3 bases from J; junction bases left unmatched: 2. In germline, CDR1 is DFQATT, CDR2 SNEGSKA (reference sequence). The CDR3 has 14 residues. CDR3 nucleotides: TGCAGTGCCCGGACTAGCGGGGGGACAGATACGCAGTATTTT. Protein sequence: CSARTSGGTDTQYF.